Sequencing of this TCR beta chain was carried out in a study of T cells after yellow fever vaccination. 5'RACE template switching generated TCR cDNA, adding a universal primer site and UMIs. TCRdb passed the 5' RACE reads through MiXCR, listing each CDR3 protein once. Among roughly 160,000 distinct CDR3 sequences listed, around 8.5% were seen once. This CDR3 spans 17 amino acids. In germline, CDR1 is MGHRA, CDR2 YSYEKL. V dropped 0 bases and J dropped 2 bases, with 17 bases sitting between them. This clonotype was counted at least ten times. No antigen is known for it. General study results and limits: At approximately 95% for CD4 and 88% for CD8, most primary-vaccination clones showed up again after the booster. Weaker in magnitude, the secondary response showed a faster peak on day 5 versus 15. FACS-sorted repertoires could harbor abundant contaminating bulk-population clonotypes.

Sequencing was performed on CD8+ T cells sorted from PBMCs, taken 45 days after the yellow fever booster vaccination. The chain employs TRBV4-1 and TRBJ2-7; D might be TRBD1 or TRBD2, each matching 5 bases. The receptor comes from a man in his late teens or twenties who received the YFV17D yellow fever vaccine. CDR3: CASSQEYPGSLTYEQYF. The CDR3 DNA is TGCGCCAGCAGCCAAGAATACCCAGGGAGCCTCACCTACGAGCAGTACTTC.